This T cell receptor beta chain was captured in a study of shared clonotypes between healthy human individuals. Study in general: The composition of the donors was two women and a few men aged 18 to 49.

Method: immunoSEQ multiplex PCR; TCRdb's copy keeps in-frame clones and lacks some. The sample contains about 610,000 clones, about 96% of which appear only once. V was cut by 6 bases and J by 4 bases, with 15 bases left in between. Germline CDR1 reads LNHDA; CDR2 reads SQIVND (reference sequence). This CDR3 spans 14 amino acids. Study observations and caveats: Only blood underwent sampling, and tissue repertoires likely differ. Clonotype sharing among donors was expected to depend on sequencing depth.

Points on this clone: The antigen is unknown.

Sequencing input: naive CD4+ T cells sorted from blood. Subset in this sample: CD45RA+ positively selected. This TCR derives from a woman aged 25-40 years in good health. The chain carries TRBV19 and TRBJ1-2, with D possibly matching TRBD1 (6 bases). The CDR3 DNA sequence: TGTGCCAGTAGCGGGACATTGAGTCGCTATGGCTACACCTTC. Translating it yields CASSGTLSRYGYTF.